This is a list of T cell receptor beta chains from one sample in a study of patients and donors after allogeneic stem cell transplantation. TCRdb itself ran the RT-PCR reads through MiXCR, one entry per CDR3 protein. Among 150,000 to 200,000 distinct CDR3 sequences listed, more than 20% were seen once. Sequencing was performed on blood, either unsorted or a sorted T cell fraction (not recorded which). The receptors here all came from a human donor who was either an allogeneic HSCT recipient or a stem cell or donor lymphocyte infusion donor (not recorded which). It is not recorded whose cells these are; they may come from a transplant donor. The CDR3 runs from the conserved cysteine through the conserved F or W. D genes are given only for firm matches. Clone size appears in some rows only: once, few, many, or a class for an expanded clone.

len	abundance	j_gene	v_gene	d_gene	CDR3aa	CDR3nt
10	few	TRBJ2-1	TRBV12-3/TRBV12-4	-	CASSENEQFF	TGTGCCAGCAGTGAGAATGAGCAGTTCTTC
13	-	TRBJ1-2	TRBV30	-	CAWSTSGTGGYTF	TGTGCCTGGAGTACTAGTGGAACCGGGGGCTACACCTTC
15	-	TRBJ2-3	TRBV4-2	TRBD2	CASSSLAGTGDTQYF	TGTGCCAGCAGCTCCTTAGCGGGAACGGGGGATACGCAGTATTTT
14	-	TRBJ2-2	TRBV9	TRBD1	CASSLTGDTGELFF	TGTGCCAGCAGCCTAACAGGGGACACCGGGGAGCTGTTTTTT
15	-	TRBJ2-1	TRBV2	-	CASSESPMTSNEQFF	TGTGCCAGCAGTGAATCCCCGATGACTAGCAATGAGCAGTTCTTC
15	few	TRBJ1-1	TRBV7-8	-	CASSLAKLGVGEAFF	TGTGCCAGCAGCTTAGCGAAACTGGGGGTGGGTGAAGCTTTCTTT
16	-	TRBJ2-3	TRBV20-1	TRBD2	CSAALAEKQSTDTQYF	TGCAGTGCCGCACTAGCGGAGAAACAGAGCACAGATACGCAGTATTTT
14	-	TRBJ1-5	TRBV10-3	-	CAISAGERDQPQHF	TGTGCCATCAGTGCAGGGGAACGGGATCAGCCCCAGCATTTT
16	-	TRBJ1-1	TRBV5-1	-	CASSLPEGGFDTEAFF	TGCGCCAGCAGCTTGCCGGAGGGAGGGTTCGACACTGAAGCTTTCTTT
17	-	TRBJ1-3	TRBV7-6	TRBD1	CASSLRGTDYSGNTIYF	TGTGCCAGCAGCTTACGCGGGACAGATTACTCTGGAAACACCATATATTTT
15	-	TRBJ1-4	TRBV6-6	TRBD1	CASSSKTGDFEKLFF	TGTGCCAGCAGTTCAAAGACAGGGGATTTTGAAAAACTGTTTTTT
14	-	TRBJ1-3	TRBV4-1	-	CASSQEGRTNTIYF	TGCGCCAGCAGCCAAGAGGGCAGGACTAACACCATATATTTT
15	few	TRBJ1-6	TRBV30	-	CAWSDTGTHNSPLHF	TGTGCCTGGAGCGACACAGGGACCCATAATTCACCCCTCCACTTT
17	few	TRBJ1-5	TRBV5-5	TRBD1	CASSFGSRTGVNQPQHF	TGTGCCAGCAGCTTTGGTTCCCGGACAGGGGTGAATCAGCCCCAGCATTTT
16	-	TRBJ2-7	TRBV3-1	TRBD2	CDSRVSGWQDPYEQYF	TGTGACAGCCGGGTTAGCGGGTGGCAGGACCCTTACGAGCAGTACTTC
19	once	TRBJ2-2	TRBV24-1	TRBD2	CATSDPAGLAGDNTGELFF	TGTGCCACCAGTGATCCTGCCGGGCTAGCGGGAGATAACACCGGGGAGCTGTTTTTT
19	-	TRBJ2-6	TRBV5-1	-	CASSANPDRIRSGANVLTF	TGCGCCAGCAGCGCCAACCCTGACAGGATACGCTCTGGGGCCAACGTCCTGACTTTC
14	many	TRBJ1-2	TRBV7-8	-	CASSVGPRNYGYTF	TGTGCCAGCAGCGTAGGACCGAGAAACTATGGCTACACCTTC
14	many	TRBJ1-1	TRBV5-1	-	CASSRSAENTEAFF	TGCGCCAGCAGTCGTAGTGCAGAAAACACTGAAGCTTTCTTT
12	-	TRBJ2-3	TRBV12-3/TRBV12-4	-	CASSKRKDTQYF	TGTGCCAGCAGTAAGAGGAAAGATACGCAGTATTTT
14	-	TRBJ2-7	TRBV6-5	TRBD1	CASSHWTGDYEQYF	TGTGCCAGCAGTCACTGGACAGGAGACTACGAGCAGTACTTC
14	few	TRBJ2-3	TRBV12-3/TRBV12-4	TRBD2	CASTPTSSRDTQYF	TGTGCCAGCACCCCGACTAGCAGTCGAGATACGCAGTATTTT
15	-	TRBJ2-2	TRBV20-1	-	CSARDLGYSTGELFF	TGCAGTGCTAGAGATCTCGGGTACAGCACCGGGGAGCTGTTTTTT
14	-	TRBJ1-5	TRBV12-3/TRBV12-4	-	CASMGGWNNQPQHF	TGTGCCAGCATGGGGGGATGGAACAATCAGCCCCAGCATTTT
12	-	TRBJ2-1	TRBV6-2/TRBV6-3	-	CASSPRPLEQFF	TGTGCCAGCAGCCCCCGGCCCCTTGAGCAGTTCTTC
16	few	TRBJ1-5	TRBV20-1	-	CSARDPLGSSNQPQHF	TGCAGTGCTAGAGATCCTCTAGGGTCGAGCAATCAGCCCCAGCATTTT
14	few	TRBJ1-5	TRBV12-3/TRBV12-4	-	CASSKGRGEWAQHF	TGTGCCAGCAGCAAGGGACGGGGCGAATGGGCCCAGCATTTT
14	once	TRBJ2-1	TRBV7-2	TRBD2	CASSLNAGEGEQFF	TGTGCCAGCAGCCTAAACGCCGGGGAGGGTGAGCAGTTCTTC
16	few	TRBJ2-5	TRBV28	-	CASSGTDSATQETQYF	TGTGCCAGCAGTGGAACAGACTCCGCCACCCAAGAGACCCAGTACTTC
15	-	TRBJ2-3	TRBV7-2	TRBD2	CASSRSGGAPDTQYF	TGTGCCAGCAGCCGGAGCGGGGGGGCCCCAGATACGCAGTATTTT
13	many	TRBJ1-5	TRBV27	TRBD1	CASRKQGYQPQHF	TGTGCCAGCAGAAAACAGGGGTATCAGCCCCAGCATTTT
14	few	TRBJ1-1	TRBV7-3	-	CASSLAGGAPEAFF	TGTGCCAGCAGCCTGGCGGGGGGTGCCCCCGAAGCTTTCTTT
11	-	TRBJ2-1	TRBV20-1	-	CSAPGRGEQFF	TGCAGTGCTCCCGGTAGAGGAGAGCAGTTCTTC
14	-	TRBJ2-7	TRBV18	-	CASSPRGWDYEQYF	TGTGCCAGCTCTCCCCGGGGCTGGGACTACGAGCAGTACTTC
14	few	TRBJ1-4	TRBV7-2	-	CASSPPATNEKLFF	TGTGCCAGCAGCCCCCCGGCAACTAATGAAAAACTGTTTTTT
15	-	TRBJ2-7	TRBV5-1	-	CASSLLGASYYEQYF	TGCGCCAGCAGCTTGCTAGGGGCCTCATACTACGAGCAGTACTTC
14	-	TRBJ1-1	TRBV2	-	CASSYGQPNTEAFF	TGTGCCAGCAGCTACGGACAGCCGAACACTGAAGCTTTCTTT
15	once	TRBJ2-5	TRBV30	-	CAWSFPRGRAETQYF	TGTGCCTGGAGCTTCCCCAGGGGCAGGGCAGAGACCCAGTACTTC
12	few	TRBJ2-7	TRBV7-9	-	CASSGLSYEQYF	TGTGCCAGCAGCGGCCTCTCCTACGAGCAGTACTTC
12	-	TRBJ2-1	TRBV20-1	-	CSARGGGGEQFF	TGCAGTGCTAGAGGCGGGGGCGGTGAGCAGTTCTTC
17	-	TRBJ1-5	TRBV15	-	CATSRKIYTGSNQPQHF	TGTGCCACCAGCAGAAAAATATACACCGGGAGCAATCAGCCCCAGCATTTT
14	-	TRBJ1-1	TRBV4-1	-	CASSPIPRANEAFF	TGCGCCAGCAGCCCCATACCCAGGGCCAACGAAGCTTTCTTT
12	-	TRBJ2-1	TRBV12-3/TRBV12-4	-	CATAGRYNEQFF	TGTGCCACCGCGGGACGGTACAATGAGCAGTTCTTC
16	-	TRBJ2-1	TRBV20-1	TRBD2	CSARDPTGGGYNEQFF	TGCAGTGCTAGAGATCCGACCGGCGGGGGGTACAATGAGCAGTTCTTC
14	-	TRBJ1-1	TRBV12-3/TRBV12-4	-	CASSSSPVNTEAFF	TGTGCCAGCAGTTCAAGCCCGGTTAACACTGAAGCTTTCTTT
15	-	TRBJ2-2	TRBV20-1	-	CSASGDLENTGELFF	TGCAGTGCTAGCGGTGATCTAGAGAACACCGGGGAGCTGTTTTTT
15	few	TRBJ1-4	TRBV5-1	TRBD1	CASSLTGEWDEKLFF	TGCGCCAGCAGCTTAACAGGGGAATGGGATGAAAAACTGTTTTTT